This TCR beta chain came from a study of immune evolution from preneoplasia to lung adenocarcinoma. About the research overall: HLA loss of heterozygosity: roughly 6.6% AIS, about 15% MIA, roughly 30% ADC, none AAH.

Sequencing was performed with immunoSEQ multiplex PCR; in TCRdb, only in-frame clones are kept and a portion is missing. This sample yields about 6,000 clones, of which roughly 84% are seen a single time; approximately 2.6% belongs to the top ten. The V end lost 1 base, the J end lost 7 bases, and 11 bases lay between the germline ends. This CDR3 is 13 amino acids long. From germline, CDR1 is LGHNT and CDR2 FRNRAP. Study results and caveats: Normal lung had highest clonality; later lesions appeared denser, more diverse.

Resections took place in Japan or China from the mid-2010s to the late 2010s. Macro-dissection enriched premalignant or tumor cells before nucleic acid extraction. In the case of this clone: The antigen remains unidentified.

This sequence originates from a donor older than 65 with lung adenocarcinoma. Sequenced input: FFPE lung adenocarcinoma in situ tissue. The chain is built from TRBV12-5 and TRBJ2-7; D gene uncertain. CDR3 protein: CASGLGLLREQYF. The CDR3 DNA reads TGTGCTAGTGGTTTGGGTCTCCTGCGGGAGCAGTACTTC.